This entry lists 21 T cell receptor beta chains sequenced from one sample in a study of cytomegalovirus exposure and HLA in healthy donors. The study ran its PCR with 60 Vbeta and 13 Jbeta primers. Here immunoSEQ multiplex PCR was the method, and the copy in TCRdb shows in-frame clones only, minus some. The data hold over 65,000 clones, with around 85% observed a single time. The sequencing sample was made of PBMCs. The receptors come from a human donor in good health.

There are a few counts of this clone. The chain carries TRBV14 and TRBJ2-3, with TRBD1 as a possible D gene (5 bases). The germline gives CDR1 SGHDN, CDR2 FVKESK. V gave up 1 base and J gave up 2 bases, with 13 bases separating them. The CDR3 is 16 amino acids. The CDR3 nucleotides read TGTGCCAGCAGCCAAGGGCAGGGAAGAGACACAGATACGCAGTATTTT. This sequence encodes CASSQGQGRDTDTQYF.

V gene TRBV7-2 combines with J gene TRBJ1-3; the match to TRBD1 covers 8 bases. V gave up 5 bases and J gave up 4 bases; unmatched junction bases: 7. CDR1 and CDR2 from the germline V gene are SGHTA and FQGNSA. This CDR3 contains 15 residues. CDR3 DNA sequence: TGTGCCAGCAGCCAGGACAGGGTGAAGGGAAACACCATATATTTT. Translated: CASSQDRVKGNTIYF.

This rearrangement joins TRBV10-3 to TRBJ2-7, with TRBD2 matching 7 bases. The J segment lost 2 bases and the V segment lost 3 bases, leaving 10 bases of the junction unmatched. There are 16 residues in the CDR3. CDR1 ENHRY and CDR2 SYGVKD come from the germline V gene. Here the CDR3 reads CAISDLGGGPTYEQYF. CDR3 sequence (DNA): TGTGCCATCAGTGATCTGGGCGGGGGACCAACCTACGAGCAGTACTTC.

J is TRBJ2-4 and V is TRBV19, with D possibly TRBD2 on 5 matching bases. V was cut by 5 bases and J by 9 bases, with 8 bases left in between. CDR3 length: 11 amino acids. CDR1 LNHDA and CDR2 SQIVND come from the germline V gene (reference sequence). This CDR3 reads CASSGSGIQYF. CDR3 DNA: TGTGCCAGTAGTGGGAGCGGCATTCAGTACTTC.

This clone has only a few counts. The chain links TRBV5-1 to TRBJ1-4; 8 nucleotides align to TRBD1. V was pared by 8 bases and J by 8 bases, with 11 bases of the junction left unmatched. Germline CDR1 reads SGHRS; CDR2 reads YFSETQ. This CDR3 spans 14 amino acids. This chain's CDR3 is CASSPDRGREKLFF. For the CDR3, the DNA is TGCGCCAGTAGCCCCGACAGGGGTCGCGAAAAACTGTTTTTT.

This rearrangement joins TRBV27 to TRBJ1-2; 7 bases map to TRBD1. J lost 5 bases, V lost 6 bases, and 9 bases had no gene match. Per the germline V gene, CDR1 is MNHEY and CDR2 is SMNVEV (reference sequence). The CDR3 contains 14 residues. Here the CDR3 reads CASRLMTGLYGYTF. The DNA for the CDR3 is TGTGCCAGCAGACTTATGACAGGGCTATATGGCTACACCTTC.

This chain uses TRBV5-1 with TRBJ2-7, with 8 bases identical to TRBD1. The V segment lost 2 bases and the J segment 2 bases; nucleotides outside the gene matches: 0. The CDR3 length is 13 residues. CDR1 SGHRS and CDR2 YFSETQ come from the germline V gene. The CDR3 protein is CASSLQGAYEQYF. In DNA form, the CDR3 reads TGCGCCAGCAGCTTACAGGGGGCCTACGAGCAGTACTTC.

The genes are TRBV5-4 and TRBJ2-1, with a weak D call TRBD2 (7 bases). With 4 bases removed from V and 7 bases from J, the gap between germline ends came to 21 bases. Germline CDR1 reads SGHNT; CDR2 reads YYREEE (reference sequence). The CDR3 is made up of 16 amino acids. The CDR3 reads CASSPMSGGRGNEQFF. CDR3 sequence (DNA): TGTGCCAGCAGCCCGATGAGTGGGGGGCGGGGGAATGAGCAGTTCTTC.

The CDR3 bases are TGTGCCAGCAGCTTTCGGACAGGCAATTCACCCCTCCACTTT. Residues: CASSFRTGNSPLHF. The rearrangement links TRBV5-6 to TRBJ1-6; 7 bases are shared with TRBD1. There are 14 residues in the CDR3. Germline-derived CDR1 and CDR2 are SGHDT and YYEEEE. Trimming at V came to 2 bases and at J to 7 bases, leaving 3 bases not matched to a gene.

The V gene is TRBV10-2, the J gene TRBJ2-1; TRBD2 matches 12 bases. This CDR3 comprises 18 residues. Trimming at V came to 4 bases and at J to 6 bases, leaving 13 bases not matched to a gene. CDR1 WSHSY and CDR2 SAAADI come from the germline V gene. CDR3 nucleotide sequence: TGCGCCAGCAGTGTAAGGGCTAGCGGGGGGGCGATGGGCAATGAGCAGTTCTTC. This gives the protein CASSVRASGGAMGNEQFF.

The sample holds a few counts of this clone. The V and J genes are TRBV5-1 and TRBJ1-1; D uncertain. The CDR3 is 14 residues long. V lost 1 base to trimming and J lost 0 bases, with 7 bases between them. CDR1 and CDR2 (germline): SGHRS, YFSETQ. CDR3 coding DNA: TGCGCCAGCAGCTTGCCAGATATGAACACTGAAGCTTTCTTT. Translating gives CASSLPDMNTEAFF.

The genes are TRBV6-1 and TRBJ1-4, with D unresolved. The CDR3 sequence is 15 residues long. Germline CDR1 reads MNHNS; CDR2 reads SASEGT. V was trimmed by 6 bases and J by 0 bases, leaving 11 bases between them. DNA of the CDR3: TGTGCCAGCAGGGCCGCAATTGCAACTAATGAAAAACTGTTTTTT. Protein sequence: CASRAAIATNEKLFF.

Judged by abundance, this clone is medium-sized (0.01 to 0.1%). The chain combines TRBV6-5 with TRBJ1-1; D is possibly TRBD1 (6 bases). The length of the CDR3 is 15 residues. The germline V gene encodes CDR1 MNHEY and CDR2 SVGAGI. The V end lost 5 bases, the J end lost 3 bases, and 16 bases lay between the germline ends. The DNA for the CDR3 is TGTGCCAGCAGTCCTACTCGACAGGCTTACACTGAAGCTTTCTTT. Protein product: CASSPTRQAYTEAFF.

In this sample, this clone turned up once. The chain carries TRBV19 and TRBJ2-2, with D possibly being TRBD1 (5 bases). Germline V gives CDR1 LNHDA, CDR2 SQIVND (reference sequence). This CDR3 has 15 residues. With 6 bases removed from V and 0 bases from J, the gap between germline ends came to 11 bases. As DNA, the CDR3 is TGTGCCAGTAGCGAACAGGCGGCGAACACCGGGGAGCTGTTTTTT. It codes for CASSEQAANTGELFF. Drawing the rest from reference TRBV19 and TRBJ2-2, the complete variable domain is DGGITQSPKYLFRKEGQNVTLSCEQNLNHDAMYWYRQDPGQGLRLIYYSQIVNDFQKGDIAEGYSVSREKKESFPLTVTSAQKNPTAFYLCASSEQAANTGELFFGEGSRLTVL.

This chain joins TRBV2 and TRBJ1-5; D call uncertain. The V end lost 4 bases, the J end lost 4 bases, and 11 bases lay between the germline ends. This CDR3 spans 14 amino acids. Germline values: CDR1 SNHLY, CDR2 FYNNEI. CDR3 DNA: TGTGCCAGCAGTGGAGACGGAGGGAATCAGCCCCAGCATTTT. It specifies CASSGDGGNQPQHF.

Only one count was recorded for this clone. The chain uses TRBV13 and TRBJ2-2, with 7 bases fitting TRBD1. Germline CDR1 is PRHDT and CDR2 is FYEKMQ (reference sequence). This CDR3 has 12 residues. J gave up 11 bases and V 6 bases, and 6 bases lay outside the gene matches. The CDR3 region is CASRPQGQELFF. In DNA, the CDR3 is TGTGCCAGCAGACCACAGGGGCAAGAGCTGTTTTTT.

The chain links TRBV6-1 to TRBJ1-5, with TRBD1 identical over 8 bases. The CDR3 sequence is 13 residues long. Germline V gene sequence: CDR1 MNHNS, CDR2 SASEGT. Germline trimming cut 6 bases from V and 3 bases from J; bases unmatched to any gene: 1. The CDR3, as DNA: TGTGCCAGCAGGGACAGGGCCAATCAGCCCCAGCATTTT. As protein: CASRDRANQPQHF.

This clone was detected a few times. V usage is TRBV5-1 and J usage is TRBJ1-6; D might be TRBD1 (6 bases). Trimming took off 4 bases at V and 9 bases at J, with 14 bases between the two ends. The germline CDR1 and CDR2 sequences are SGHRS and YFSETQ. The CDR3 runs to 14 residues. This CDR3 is CASSTDRSGSPLHF. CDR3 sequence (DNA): TGCGCCAGCAGCACTGACAGGTCGGGTTCACCCCTCCACTTT.

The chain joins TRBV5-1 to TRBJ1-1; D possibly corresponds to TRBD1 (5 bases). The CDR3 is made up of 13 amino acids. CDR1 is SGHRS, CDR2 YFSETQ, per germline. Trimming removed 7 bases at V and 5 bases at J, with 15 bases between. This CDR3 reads CASGEDGGTEAFF. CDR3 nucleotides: TGCGCCAGCGGCGAGGACGGGGGTACTGAAGCTTTCTTT.

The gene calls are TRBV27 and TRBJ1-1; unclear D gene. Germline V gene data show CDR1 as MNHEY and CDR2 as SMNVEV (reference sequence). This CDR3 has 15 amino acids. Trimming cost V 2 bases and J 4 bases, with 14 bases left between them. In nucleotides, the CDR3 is TGTGCCAGCAGTTTAGTTCCCACCTCGGGCACTGAAGCTTTCTTT. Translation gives CASSLVPTSGTEAFF.

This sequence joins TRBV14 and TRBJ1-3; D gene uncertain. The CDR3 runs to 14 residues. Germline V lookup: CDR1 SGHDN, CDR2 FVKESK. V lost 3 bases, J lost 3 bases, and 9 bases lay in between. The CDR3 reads CASSHGGFGNTIYF. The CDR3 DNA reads TGTGCCAGCAGCCACGGAGGATTTGGAAACACCATATATTTT.